The rows below give T cell receptor beta chains drawn from one sample of a study of T-cell memory formation after mild COVID-19. Each CDR3 protein gets one entry after TCRdb re-called the 5' RACE reads with MiXCR. The sample shows roughly 480,000 distinct CDR3 sequences, 20% to 30% of them seen only once. Sequenced material: PBMCs or a T cell subset sorted from them (not recorded which). These receptors all come from an adult woman who had mild COVID-19 (a few samples of this study predate the infection). Cell type and time point are not known. Both conserved end residues are part of each CDR3. The order of the fields is clone size, D gene, V gene, J gene, CDR3 DNA, CDR3 protein. A D gene is named only where the DNA matches it firmly. Size is omitted from some rows. Given values are once, few, many or a class for expanded clones.

clone size: .
D gene: .
V gene: TRBV12-3/TRBV12-4
J gene: TRBJ2-1
CDR3 DNA: TGTGCCAGCAGTCCGAGGCTAGAGTCCAATGAGCAGTTCTTC
CDR3 protein: CASSPRLESNEQFF

clone size: .
D gene: .
V gene: TRBV6-4
J gene: TRBJ2-1
CDR3 DNA: TGTGCCAGCAGTGAGATTCTCTCTAGCGACTACAATGAGCAGTTCTTC
CDR3 protein: CASSEILSSDYNEQFF

clone size: .
D gene: .
V gene: TRBV12-3/TRBV12-4
J gene: TRBJ1-5
CDR3 DNA: TGTGCCAGCAGCAATACCGGGGGCCGAAATCAGCCCCAGCATTTT
CDR3 protein: CASSNTGGRNQPQHF

clone size: .
D gene: TRBD2
V gene: TRBV30
J gene: TRBJ2-2
CDR3 DNA: TGTGCCTGGAAAAGCGGGAGGTACACCGGGGAGCTGTTTTTT
CDR3 protein: CAWKSGRYTGELFF

clone size: .
D gene: TRBD1
V gene: TRBV19
J gene: TRBJ1-5
CDR3 DNA: TGTGCCAGTCGACAGGGTTGGAGCAATCAGCCCCAGCATTTT
CDR3 protein: CASRQGWSNQPQHF

clone size: once
D gene: .
V gene: TRBV18
J gene: TRBJ2-7
CDR3 DNA: TGTGCCAGCTCACCAATTTTCGCGAGCGAGCAGTACTTC
CDR3 protein: CASSPIFASEQYF

clone size: few
D gene: TRBD1
V gene: TRBV27
J gene: TRBJ1-1
CDR3 DNA: TGTGCCAGCGGCCGACAGGGATCAAACACTGAAGCTTTCTTT
CDR3 protein: CASGRQGSNTEAFF

clone size: few
D gene: TRBD1
V gene: TRBV7-9
J gene: TRBJ1-1
CDR3 DNA: TGTGCCAGCAGCTTATCGACAGGGCCGGCTTTCTTT
CDR3 protein: CASSLSTGPAFF

clone size: once
D gene: TRBD1
V gene: TRBV2
J gene: TRBJ2-5
CDR3 DNA: TGTGCCAGCAGGTCGGGACAGGGCGAGACCCAGTACTTC
CDR3 protein: CASRSGQGETQYF

clone size: few
D gene: TRBD2
V gene: TRBV29-1
J gene: TRBJ2-7
CDR3 DNA: TGCAGCGTTGAAGATCGGGCTAGCGGGTGGTACGAGCAGTACTTC
CDR3 protein: CSVEDRASGWYEQYF

clone size: many
D gene: .
V gene: TRBV4-2
J gene: TRBJ2-3
CDR3 DNA: TGTGCCAGCAGCCCGCAGGGAGCAGATACGCAGTATTTT
CDR3 protein: CASSPQGADTQYF

clone size: .
D gene: TRBD1
V gene: TRBV6-5
J gene: TRBJ1-1
CDR3 DNA: TGTGCCAGCCAGAAATCCGCAGGGGGCACTGAAGCTTTCTTT
CDR3 protein: CASQKSAGGTEAFF

clone size: many
D gene: TRBD2
V gene: TRBV20-1
J gene: TRBJ2-3
CDR3 DNA: TGCAGTGCTGATACTAGCGATAACACAGATACGCAGTATTTT
CDR3 protein: CSADTSDNTDTQYF

clone size: .
D gene: TRBD1
V gene: TRBV29-1
J gene: TRBJ1-4
CDR3 DNA: TGCAGCGTGCCCGACCCGAACGGGACAGGGGATGAAAAACTGTTTTTT
CDR3 protein: CSVPDPNGTGDEKLFF

clone size: .
D gene: TRBD2
V gene: TRBV25-1
J gene: TRBJ2-7
CDR3 DNA: TGTGCCAGCAGGGGGACTAGCGGGAGGAGGGGGCCCTACGAGCAGTACTTC
CDR3 protein: CASRGTSGRRGPYEQYF

clone size: few
D gene: TRBD2
V gene: TRBV27
J gene: TRBJ2-7
CDR3 DNA: TGTGCCAGCAGTTGGGGAGGGAGCGAGCAGTACTTC
CDR3 protein: CASSWGGSEQYF

clone size: .
D gene: TRBD1
V gene: TRBV6-1
J gene: TRBJ2-7
CDR3 DNA: TGTGCCATAGCAGGGGGCGCGTTCTACGAGCAGTACTTC
CDR3 protein: CAIAGGAFYEQYF

clone size: few
D gene: .
V gene: TRBV29-1
J gene: TRBJ2-7
CDR3 DNA: TGCAGCGTTGAAGTGGACAGCAACTACGAGCAGTACTTC
CDR3 protein: CSVEVDSNYEQYF

clone size: .
D gene: .
V gene: TRBV12-3/TRBV12-4
J gene: TRBJ2-3
CDR3 DNA: TGTGCCAGCAGTTTGGCAGGGCCCCCGGATACGCAGTATTTT
CDR3 protein: CASSLAGPPDTQYF

clone size: .
D gene: .
V gene: TRBV12-3/TRBV12-4
J gene: TRBJ2-2
CDR3 DNA: TGTGCCAGCAGTTTAGAGGGCCTTGGGGGCACCGGGGAGCTGTTTTTT
CDR3 protein: CASSLEGLGGTGELFF

clone size: .
D gene: .
V gene: TRBV12-3/TRBV12-4
J gene: TRBJ2-2
CDR3 DNA: TGTGCCAGCAGTTCGCTGGGGGTGGCCGGGGAGCTGTTTTTT
CDR3 protein: CASSSLGVAGELFF

clone size: .
D gene: TRBD2
V gene: TRBV4-2
J gene: TRBJ2-3
CDR3 DNA: TGTGCCAGCAGCCCCTTGCGGGGGGGCACAGATACGCAGTATTTT
CDR3 protein: CASSPLRGGTDTQYF

clone size: few
D gene: .
V gene: TRBV2
J gene: TRBJ2-7
CDR3 DNA: TGTGCCACCCGGACAGCTGGCAGCTACGAGCAGTACTTC
CDR3 protein: CATRTAGSYEQYF

clone size: .
D gene: TRBD2
V gene: TRBV3-1
J gene: TRBJ2-1
CDR3 DNA: TGTGCCAGCAGCCAAGAGGGACTAGCGATCTACAATGAGCAGTTCTTC
CDR3 protein: CASSQEGLAIYNEQFF

clone size: few
D gene: TRBD1
V gene: TRBV5-6
J gene: TRBJ2-7
CDR3 DNA: TGTGCCAGCAGCTTCGTCGGGACAGGAGGCTACGAGCAGTACTTC
CDR3 protein: CASSFVGTGGYEQYF

clone size: .
D gene: .
V gene: TRBV20-1
J gene: TRBJ2-7
CDR3 DNA: TGCAGTGCTAGAGATCTAGCAGGGTCCTACGAGCAGTACTTC
CDR3 protein: CSARDLAGSYEQYF

clone size: .
D gene: TRBD1
V gene: TRBV6-6
J gene: TRBJ2-1
CDR3 DNA: TGTGCCAGCAGTTACTTGGGACAGTACAATGAGCAGTTCTTC
CDR3 protein: CASSYLGQYNEQFF

clone size: few
D gene: TRBD1
V gene: TRBV7-9
J gene: TRBJ2-7
CDR3 DNA: TGCGCGCTGGTCCACCTGTCGGACAGGGGTTACGAGCAGTACTTC
CDR3 protein: CALVHLSDRGYEQYF

clone size: few
D gene: .
V gene: TRBV7-9
J gene: TRBJ2-5
CDR3 DNA: TGTGCCAGCACACAGGACGGAAAAGAGACCCAGTACTTC
CDR3 protein: CASTQDGKETQYF

clone size: .
D gene: .
V gene: TRBV7-3
J gene: TRBJ2-5
CDR3 DNA: TGTGCCAGCAGCGAGGGCTTAAGCGGATACCAAGAGACCCAGTACTTC
CDR3 protein: CASSEGLSGYQETQYF

clone size: .
D gene: TRBD1
V gene: TRBV20-1
J gene: TRBJ1-2
CDR3 DNA: TGCAGTGCTAGAAAGACAGGGGGAAACTATGGCTACACCTTC
CDR3 protein: CSARKTGGNYGYTF

clone size: few
D gene: .
V gene: TRBV20-1
J gene: TRBJ2-7
CDR3 DNA: TGCAGTGCTGCCGGGGGTAGGGGCGAGCAGTACTTC
CDR3 protein: CSAAGGRGEQYF

clone size: .
D gene: TRBD1
V gene: TRBV15
J gene: TRBJ1-5
CDR3 DNA: TGTGCCACCAGCAGAGATCTCGGGACAGGGGACAATCAGCCCCAGCATTTT
CDR3 protein: CATSRDLGTGDNQPQHF

clone size: many
D gene: .
V gene: TRBV28
J gene: TRBJ1-5
CDR3 DNA: TGTGCCAGCACCTTAGGATTGCAGGGGAGTCAGCCCCAGCATTTT
CDR3 protein: CASTLGLQGSQPQHF

clone size: few
D gene: .
V gene: TRBV27
J gene: TRBJ1-2
CDR3 DNA: TGTGCCAGCAGTTTAGGCCCAGGGGATGGACCGCCGGGCTACACCTTC
CDR3 protein: CASSLGPGDGPPGYTF

clone size: few
D gene: .
V gene: TRBV29-1
J gene: TRBJ1-1
CDR3 DNA: TGCAGCGTTGTGAGACCGTTGGGGAACACTGAAGCTTTCTTT
CDR3 protein: CSVVRPLGNTEAFF

clone size: few
D gene: TRBD1
V gene: TRBV30
J gene: TRBJ1-1
CDR3 DNA: TGTGCCTGGAAAACAGGGGGTGAGACTGAAGCTTTCTTT
CDR3 protein: CAWKTGGETEAFF

clone size: few
D gene: TRBD2
V gene: TRBV5-1
J gene: TRBJ2-5
CDR3 DNA: TGCGCCAGCAGTCAGACTTTCGGGGGGGAAGAGACCCAGTACTTC
CDR3 protein: CASSQTFGGEETQYF

clone size: .
D gene: TRBD2
V gene: TRBV14
J gene: TRBJ2-3
CDR3 DNA: TGTGCCAGCAGCCGCCTACTAGCGAGGACAGATACGCAGTATTTT
CDR3 protein: CASSRLLARTDTQYF

clone size: .
D gene: .
V gene: TRBV7-2
J gene: TRBJ2-2
CDR3 DNA: TGTGCCAGCAGCCAAATAACAGGGATCACCGGGGAGCTGTTTTTT
CDR3 protein: CASSQITGITGELFF

clone size: few
D gene: .
V gene: TRBV18
J gene: TRBJ1-1
CDR3 DNA: TGTGCCAGCTCCGGCAGCCAGAACACTGAAGCTTTCTTT
CDR3 protein: CASSGSQNTEAFF

clone size: .
D gene: .
V gene: TRBV7-9
J gene: TRBJ2-1
CDR3 DNA: TGTGCCTGCTCATCAACGCGGGGGCTGAGCTCCTACAATGAGCAGTTCTTC
CDR3 protein: CACSSTRGLSSYNEQFF

clone size: few
D gene: TRBD2
V gene: TRBV4-2
J gene: TRBJ2-7
CDR3 DNA: TGTGCCAGCAGCCAAGTGGCGGGAGGGCCCTACGAGCAGTACTTC
CDR3 protein: CASSQVAGGPYEQYF

clone size: few
D gene: .
V gene: TRBV6-6
J gene: TRBJ2-7
CDR3 DNA: TGTGCCAGCAGTGAGCCCGGGTGGGGGAGCTCCTACGAGCAGTACTTC
CDR3 protein: CASSEPGWGSSYEQYF